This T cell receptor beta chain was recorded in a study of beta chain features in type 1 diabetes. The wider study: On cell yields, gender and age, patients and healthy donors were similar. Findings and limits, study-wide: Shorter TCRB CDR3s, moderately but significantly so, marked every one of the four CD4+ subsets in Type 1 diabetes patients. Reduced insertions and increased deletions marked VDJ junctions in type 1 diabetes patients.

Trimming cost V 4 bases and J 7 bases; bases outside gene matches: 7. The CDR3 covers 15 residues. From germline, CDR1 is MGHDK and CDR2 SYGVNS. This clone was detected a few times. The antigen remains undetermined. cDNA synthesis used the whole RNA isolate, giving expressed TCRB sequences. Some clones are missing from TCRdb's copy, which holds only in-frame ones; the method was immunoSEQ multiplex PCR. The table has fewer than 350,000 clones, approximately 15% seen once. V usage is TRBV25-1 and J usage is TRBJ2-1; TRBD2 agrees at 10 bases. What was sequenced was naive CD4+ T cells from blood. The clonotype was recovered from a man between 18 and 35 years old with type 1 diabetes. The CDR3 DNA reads TGTGCCAGCAGTGCATTTAGCGGGGGGACGAATGAGCAGTTCTTC. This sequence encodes CASSAFSGGTNEQFF.